This T cell receptor (beta chain) was profiled in a study of T cell responses to AZD1222 COVID-19 vaccine. This CDR3 region has 14 residues. Germline CDR1 and CDR2: MNHEY and SVGEGT. V lost 4 bases, J lost 4 bases, and 12 bases lay in between. In the case of this clone: Its antigen remains unknown.

The data were produced by immunoSEQ multiplex PCR, yet TCRdb's version contains in-frame clones alone and is incomplete. The table has over 85,000 clones, roughly nine tenths seen once; the top ten hold around 3%. General observations from the study: Clonal diversity may have been underestimated in mostly white British donors. The study reported that nearly half of spike-specific TCRs target unmutated variant regions. Spike-wide coverage was observed for vaccine-associated CD4 TCRs, with dominant responses at 160-218 and 743-854.

This chain joins TRBV6-2 or TRBV6-3 and TRBJ2-3; possible D gene TRBD1, 5 bases. Sequences were derived from peripheral blood, sampled on day 0 of AZD1222 vaccination. This receptor was obtained from an adult in good health. The CDR3 DNA is TGTGCCAGCAGTTTCGAGTGGGGCCCAGATACGCAGTATTTT. This sequence encodes CASSFEWGPDTQYF.